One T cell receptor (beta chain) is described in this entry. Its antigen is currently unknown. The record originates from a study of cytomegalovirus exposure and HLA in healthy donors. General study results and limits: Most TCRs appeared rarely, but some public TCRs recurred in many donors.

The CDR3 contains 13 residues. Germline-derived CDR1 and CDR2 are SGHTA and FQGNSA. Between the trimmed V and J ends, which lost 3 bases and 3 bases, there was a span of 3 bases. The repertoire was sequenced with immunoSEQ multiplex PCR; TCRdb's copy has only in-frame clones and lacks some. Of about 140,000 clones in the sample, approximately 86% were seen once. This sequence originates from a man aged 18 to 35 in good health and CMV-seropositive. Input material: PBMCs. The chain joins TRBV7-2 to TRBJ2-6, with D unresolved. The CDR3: CASSFIGANVLTF. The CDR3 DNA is TGTGCCAGCAGCTTTATTGGGGCCAACGTCCTGACTTTC.